The clone carrying this T cell receptor beta chain was detected only a few times. Its antigen is not known. Template switching by 5'RACE produced TCR cDNA, adding a universal primer site and UMIs. TCRdb passed the 5' RACE reads through MiXCR, listing each CDR3 protein once. Among a few hundred thousand distinct CDR3 sequences listed, around an eighth were seen once. The sample belongs to a study of T cells after yellow fever vaccination. The germline V gene has CDR1 SEHNR and CDR2 FQNEAQ (reference sequence). The CDR3 has 14 residues. Between the trimmed V and J ends, which lost 5 bases and 2 bases, there was a span of 11 bases. Study conclusions and caveats: Clonotype sharing between CD4 and CD8 compartments was small. The booster saw the reappearance of most primary-vaccination clones (about 95% CD4, 88% CD8).

The rearrangement links TRBV7-9 to TRBJ2-3, with D possibly matching TRBD2 (5 bases). Sequenced here: CD4+ T cells sorted from PBMCs, sampled 15 days after the yellow fever booster vaccination. The TCR comes from a man aged 18 to 35 who received the YFV17D yellow fever vaccine. The CDR3 region has the DNA TGTGCCAGCAGCATACGGGGTTACACAGATACGCAGTATTTT. Translation: CASSIRGYTDTQYF. The full variable domain, completed using reference TRBV7-9 and TRBJ2-3, is DTGVSQNPRHKITKRGQNVTFRCDPISEHNRLYWYRQTLGQGPEFLTYFQNEAQLEKSRLLSDRFSAERPKGSFSTLEIQRTEQGDSAMYLCASSIRGYTDTQYFGPGTRLTVL.